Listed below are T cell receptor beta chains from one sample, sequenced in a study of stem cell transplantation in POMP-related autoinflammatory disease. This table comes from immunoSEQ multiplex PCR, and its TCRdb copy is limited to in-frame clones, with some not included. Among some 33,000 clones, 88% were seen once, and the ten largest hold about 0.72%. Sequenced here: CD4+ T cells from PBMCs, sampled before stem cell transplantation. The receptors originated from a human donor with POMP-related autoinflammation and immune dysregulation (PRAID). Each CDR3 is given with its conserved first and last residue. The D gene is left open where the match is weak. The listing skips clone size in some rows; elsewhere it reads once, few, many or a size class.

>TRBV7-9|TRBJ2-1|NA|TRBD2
TGTGCCAGCAGCCTTATGACTAGCGGGAGTTTCGATGAGCAGTTCTTC
CASSLMTSGSFDEQFF
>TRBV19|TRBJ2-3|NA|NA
TGTGCCAGTAGTAGGGTTCTGGATACGCAGTATTTT
CASSRVLDTQYF
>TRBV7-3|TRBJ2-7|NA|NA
TGTGCCAGCAGTAAATCAGACAGCTCCTACGAGCAGTACTTC
CASSKSDSSYEQYF
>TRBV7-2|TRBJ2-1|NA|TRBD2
TGTGCCAGCAGCTTAGTACTAGCGGGAGTGGGGTTGAAACAGTTCTTC
CASSLVLAGVGLKQFF
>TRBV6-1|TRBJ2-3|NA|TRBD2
TGTGCCAGCAGTGAAGGGGAGGGTTCGCAGTATTTT
CASSEGEGSQYF
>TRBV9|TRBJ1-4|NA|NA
TGTGCCAGCAGCATTGCAGGGGAGGCTAATGAAAAACTGTTTTTT
CASSIAGEANEKLFF
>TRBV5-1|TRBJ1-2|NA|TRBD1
TGCGCCAGCAGCTTGCAGGGGGGCCGGGGCTATGGCTACACCTTC
CASSLQGGRGYGYTF
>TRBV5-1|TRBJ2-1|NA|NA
TGCGCCAGCAGCTCCCTCTCCTACAATGAGCAGTTCTTC
CASSSLSYNEQFF
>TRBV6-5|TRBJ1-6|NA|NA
TGTGCCAGCAGCCGGGGACCGGGACTTCCCCTCCACTTT
CASSRGPGLPLHF
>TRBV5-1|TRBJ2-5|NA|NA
TGCGCCAGCAGCTTCGAGGGCAGTCAAGAGACCCAGTACTTC
CASSFEGSQETQYF
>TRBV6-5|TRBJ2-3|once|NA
TGTGCCAGCAGCACTTTTCAAGCGAGCACAGATACGCAGTATTTT
CASSTFQASTDTQYF
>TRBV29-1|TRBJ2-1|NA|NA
TGCAGCGTCCGGGTAAACGGAGGGCCCGGCAATGAGCAGTTCTTC
CSVRVNGGPGNEQFF
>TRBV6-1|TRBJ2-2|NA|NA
TGTGCCAGCAGTCCGGGGTTTCCGGCGGCCGGGGAGCTGTTTTTT
CASSPGFPAAGELFF
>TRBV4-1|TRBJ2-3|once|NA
TGCGCCAGCAGCGACAGCCAACATAGCACAGATACGCAGTATTTT
CASSDSQHSTDTQYF
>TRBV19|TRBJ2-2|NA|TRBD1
TGTGCCAGTAGTATCAACAGGGGGTACACCGGGGAGCTGTTTTTT
CASSINRGYTGELFF
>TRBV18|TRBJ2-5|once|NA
TGTGCCAGCTCACCACCAGGGCAGGAGACCCAGTACTTC
CASSPPGQETQYF
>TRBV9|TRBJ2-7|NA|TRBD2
TGTGCCAGCAGCAAACTAGCGGGGGGGCCCCACGAGCAGTACTTC
CASSKLAGGPHEQYF
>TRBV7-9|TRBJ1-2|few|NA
TGTGCCAGCAGCTTAGCGGGGGGTAACGGAGCGGGCTACACCTTC
CASSLAGGNGAGYTF
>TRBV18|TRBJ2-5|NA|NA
TGTGCCAGCTCACCTAATCGGGGACAACCCCAAGAGACCCAGTACTTC
CASSPNRGQPQETQYF
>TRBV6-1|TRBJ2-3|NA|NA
TGTGCCAGCTCGGTGGGGGCGGGGAGCACAGATACGCAGTATTTT
CASSVGAGSTDTQYF
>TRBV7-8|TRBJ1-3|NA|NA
TGTGCCAGCAGCTTCCAGGGATCCCCTGGAAACACCATATATTTT
CASSFQGSPGNTIYF
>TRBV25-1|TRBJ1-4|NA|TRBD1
TGTGCCTCCGGGACAGGGTATGAAAAACTGTTTTTT
CASGTGYEKLFF
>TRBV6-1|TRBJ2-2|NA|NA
TGTGCCAGCAGGCCTTCGCCCATGCCCGGGGAGCTGTTTTTT
CASRPSPMPGELFF